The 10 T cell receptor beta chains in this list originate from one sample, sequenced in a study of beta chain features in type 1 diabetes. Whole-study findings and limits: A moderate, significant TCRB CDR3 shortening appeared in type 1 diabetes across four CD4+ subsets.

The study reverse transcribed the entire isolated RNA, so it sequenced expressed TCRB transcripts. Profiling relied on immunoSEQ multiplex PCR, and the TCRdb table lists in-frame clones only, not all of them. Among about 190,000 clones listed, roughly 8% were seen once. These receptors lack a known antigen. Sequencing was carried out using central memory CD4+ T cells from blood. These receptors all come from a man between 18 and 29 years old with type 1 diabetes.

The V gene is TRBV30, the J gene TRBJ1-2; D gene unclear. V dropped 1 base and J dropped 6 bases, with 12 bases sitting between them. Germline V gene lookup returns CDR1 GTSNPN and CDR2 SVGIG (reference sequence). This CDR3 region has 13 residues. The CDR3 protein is CAWSGRTRHGYTF. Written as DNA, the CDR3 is TGTGCCTGGAGTGGAAGGACTCGACATGGCTACACCTTC.

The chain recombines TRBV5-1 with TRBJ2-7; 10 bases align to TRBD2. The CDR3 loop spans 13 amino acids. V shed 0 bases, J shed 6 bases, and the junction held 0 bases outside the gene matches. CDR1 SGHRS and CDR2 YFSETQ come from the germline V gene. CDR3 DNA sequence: TGCGCCAGCAGCTTGGGACTAGCGGGCGAGCAGTACTTC. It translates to CASSLGLAGEQYF.

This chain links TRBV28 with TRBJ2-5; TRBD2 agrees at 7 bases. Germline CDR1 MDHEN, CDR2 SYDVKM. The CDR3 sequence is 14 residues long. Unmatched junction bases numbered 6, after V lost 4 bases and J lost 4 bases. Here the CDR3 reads CASSSLGEGETQYF. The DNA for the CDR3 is TGTGCCAGCAGTTCACTAGGGGAGGGAGAGACCCAGTACTTC.

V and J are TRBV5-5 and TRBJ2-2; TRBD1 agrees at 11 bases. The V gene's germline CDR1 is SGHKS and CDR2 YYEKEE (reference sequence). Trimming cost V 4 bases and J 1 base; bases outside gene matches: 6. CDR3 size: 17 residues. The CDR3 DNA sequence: TGTGCCAGCAGCAGAACCGGGACAGGGGGGAACACCGGGGAGCTGTTTTTT. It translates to CASSRTGTGGNTGELFF.

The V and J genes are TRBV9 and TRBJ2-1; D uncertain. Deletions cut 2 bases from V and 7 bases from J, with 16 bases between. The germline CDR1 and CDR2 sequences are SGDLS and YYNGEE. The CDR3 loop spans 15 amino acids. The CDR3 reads CASSVIPSGLNEQFF. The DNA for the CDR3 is TGTGCCAGCAGCGTGATCCCCAGTGGGCTTAATGAGCAGTTCTTC.

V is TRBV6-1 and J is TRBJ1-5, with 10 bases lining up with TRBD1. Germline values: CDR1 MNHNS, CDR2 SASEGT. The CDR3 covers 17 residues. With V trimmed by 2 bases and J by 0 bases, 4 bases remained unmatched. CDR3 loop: CASSEQGTGVSNQPQHF. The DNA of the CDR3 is TGTGCCAGCAGTGAACAGGGGACAGGGGTTAGCAATCAGCCCCAGCATTTT.

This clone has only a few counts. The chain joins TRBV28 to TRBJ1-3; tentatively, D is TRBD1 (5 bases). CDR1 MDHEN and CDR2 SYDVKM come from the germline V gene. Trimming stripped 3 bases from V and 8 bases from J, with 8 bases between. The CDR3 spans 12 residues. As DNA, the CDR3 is TGTGCCAGCAGTTTTCAGGGTGACACCATATATTTT. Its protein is CASSFQGDTIYF.

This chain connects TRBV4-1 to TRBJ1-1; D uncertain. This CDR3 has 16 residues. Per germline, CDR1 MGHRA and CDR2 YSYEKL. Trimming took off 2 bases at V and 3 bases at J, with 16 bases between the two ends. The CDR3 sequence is CASSQRFPGLDTEAFF. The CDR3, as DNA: TGCGCCAGCAGCCAACGTTTTCCAGGTCTGGACACTGAAGCTTTCTTT.

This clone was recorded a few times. Written as DNA, the CDR3 is TGTGCCTGGAGTAGGGGGGGTAGCGGGAAGGGGTACTTC. Its translation: CAWSRGGSGKGYF. The chain links TRBV30 to TRBJ2-4, with 8 nucleotides matching TRBD2. Germline CDR1 and CDR2: GTSNPN and SVGIG (reference sequence). The CDR3 loop spans 13 amino acids. The V and J ends lost 2 bases and 15 bases, in that order; junction bases with no gene match: 12.

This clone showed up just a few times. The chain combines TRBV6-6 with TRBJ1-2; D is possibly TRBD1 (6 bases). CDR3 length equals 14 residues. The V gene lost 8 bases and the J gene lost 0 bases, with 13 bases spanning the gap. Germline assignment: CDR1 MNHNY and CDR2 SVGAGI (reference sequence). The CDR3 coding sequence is TGTGCCAGCGCAGGGGTTCCGGCTAACTATGGCTACACCTTC. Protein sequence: CASAGVPANYGYTF.